This T cell receptor beta chain was sequenced for a study of glioma-infiltrating T cells (dated by TCRdb to 2016 to 2017). Describing the broader study: Glioma tissue, non-neoplastic brain tissue and matched peripheral blood mononuclear cells were used as sources from which TCR alpha- and beta-chain repertoires were sequenced. Each tissue-infiltrating repertoire was compared with the same patient's peripheral blood repertoire to measure divergence between tissue and blood T-cell populations. Three low-grade glioma patients, about 8 primary glioblastoma patients, and three non-glioma patients who contributed non-neoplastic brain tissue made up the paired cohort.

The iRepertoire nested amplicon-rescue multiplex PCR (arm-PCR) platform was used to amplify TCR alpha and beta CDR3 regions from RNA. For one-step reverse transcription and amplification, roughly 90-450 ng of tissue mRNA or PBMC total RNA was used as input. After bead purification, a secondary multiplex PCR added Illumina adapters, and libraries were gel-purified between 200 and 400 bp. Demultiplexing relied on internal 6-nucleotide barcodes carried by the libraries. Libraries were sequenced on an Illumina MiSeq with 2x220 or 2x250 nucleotide paired-end reads. Turning to the authors' computational methods: Paired reads were merged using FLASH 1.2.11 and aligned with BWA-MEM to the GRCh37 human genome, and TRA and TRB reads were then extracted. For V and J assignment, an IMGT-derived reference of cassette sequences and CDR3 motifs that included pseudogenes was used. Three-frame translation of reads was performed, and productive CDR3s were defined as those with a C...FGXG motif and no stop codons. A clonotype was defined as a unique combination of a V-J cassette pair and a CDR3 amino acid sequence. Reads were filtered by Hamming distance, thresholded by each sample's sequence error rate in mapped regions. TCRdb reanalyzed the raw reads on its own, using fastp at Q25 for trimming and MiXCR for clone calling, and kept in-frame beta chains. Rows are combined by CDR3 protein, so each entry shows the most common genes and DNA. V and J calls and clone size were set by TCRdb, not the authors. This sample comprises about 17,000 distinct CDR3 sequences, roughly 60% of them detected only once. The top ten clones comprise roughly 45% of the sample.

The CDR3, cysteine through phenylalanine, is 16 amino acids long. Only the CDR3 portion is preserved as DNA: 48 bases, with reading frame beginning at the first base. CDR1 and CDR2 are read off the germline V gene (reference sequence) as DFQATT and SNEGSKA. Study-wide conclusions, independent of this receptor: Only a very small number of CDR3 sequences turned up in both tissue and blood, a result put down to high CDR3 diversity combined with limited sampling. Group comparisons were based on small numbers of patients: three non-neoplastic, three low-grade glioma and 7 to 9 glioblastoma patients. VJ-independent divergence between tissue and blood was found to be below expectation in non-neoplastic patients but above expectation in all gliomas, particularly low-grade gliomas.

Notes on this clonotype: This receptor's antigen is unknown. One junction end disagrees with the germline gene, perhaps due to a read error.

The rearrangement joined TRBV20-1 to TRBJ1-2, with a tentative D gene TRBD1 over 5 matching bases. The sample taken for sequencing was glioma tissue, nonneoplastic brain tissue, or PBMCs (not recorded which). The source is a human donor with low-grade glioma or glioblastoma, undergoing nonglioma brain surgery, or in good health (not recorded which). The DNA sequence follows: TGCAGTGCTAGAGGCCATTTGGGCAGGGCCATCTATGTCTACACCTTC. It translates as CSARGHLGRAIYVYTF.